This T cell receptor beta chain was captured by sequencing in a study of OX40 agonist ivuxolimab in advanced cancers. This clone turned up a few times. Germline V gives CDR1 SGHNT, CDR2 YYREEE (reference sequence). The CDR3 spans 15 residues. Germline trimming cut 4 bases from V and 3 bases from J; bases unmatched to any gene: 5. The table came from immunoSEQ multiplex PCR; TCRdb's copy has only in-frame clones and leaves some out. This sample has 67,000 or so clones, with 85% to 90% found just once. The sequence derives from an adult with an advanced solid tumor such as melanoma, head and neck, liver or kidney cancer. The chain links TRBV5-4 to TRBJ2-1, with 9 positions matching TRBD1. The sample in question was CD4+ or CD8+ T cells sorted from blood, obtained in a trial of the OX40 agonist ivuxolimab. CDR3 in amino acids: CASSPTGGFYNEQFF. For the CDR3, the DNA is TGTGCCAGCAGCCCGACAGGGGGGTTCTACAATGAGCAGTTCTTC.